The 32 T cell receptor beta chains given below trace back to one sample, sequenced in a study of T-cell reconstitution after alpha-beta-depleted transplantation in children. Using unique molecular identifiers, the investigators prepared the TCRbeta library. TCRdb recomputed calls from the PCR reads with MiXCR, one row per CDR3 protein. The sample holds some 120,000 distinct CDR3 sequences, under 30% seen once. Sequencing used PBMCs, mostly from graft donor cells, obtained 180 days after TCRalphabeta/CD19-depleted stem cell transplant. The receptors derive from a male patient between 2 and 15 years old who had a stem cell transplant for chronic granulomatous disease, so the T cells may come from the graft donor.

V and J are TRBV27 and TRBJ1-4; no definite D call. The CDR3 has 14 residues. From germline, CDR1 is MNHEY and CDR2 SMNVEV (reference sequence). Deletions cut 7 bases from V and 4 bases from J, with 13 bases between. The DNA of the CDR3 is TGTGCCAGCATGCGCGGTCCGGGTAATGAAAAACTGTTTTTT. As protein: CASMRGPGNEKLFF.

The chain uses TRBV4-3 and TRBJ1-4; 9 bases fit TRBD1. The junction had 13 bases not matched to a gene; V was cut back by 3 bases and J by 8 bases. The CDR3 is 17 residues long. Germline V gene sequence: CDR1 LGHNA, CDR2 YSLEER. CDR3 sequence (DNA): TGCGCCAGCAGCCAGGATCTGACAGGGGGTAGAGAAGAAAAACTGTTTTTT. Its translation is CASSQDLTGGREEKLFF.

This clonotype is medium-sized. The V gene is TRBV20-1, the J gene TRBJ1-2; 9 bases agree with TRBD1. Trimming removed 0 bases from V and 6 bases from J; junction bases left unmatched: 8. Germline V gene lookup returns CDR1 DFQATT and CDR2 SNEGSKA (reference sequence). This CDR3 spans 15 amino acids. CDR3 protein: CSAREDRGVLHGYTF. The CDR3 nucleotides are TGCAGTGCTAGAGAGGACAGGGGTGTTCTGCATGGCTACACCTTC.

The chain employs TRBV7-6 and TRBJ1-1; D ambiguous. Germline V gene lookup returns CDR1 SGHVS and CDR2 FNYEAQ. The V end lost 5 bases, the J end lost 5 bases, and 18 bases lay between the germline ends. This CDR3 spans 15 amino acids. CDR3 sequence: CASSPSRAVGTEAFF. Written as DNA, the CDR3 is TGTGCCAGCAGCCCCTCCCGAGCAGTCGGAACTGAAGCTTTCTTT.

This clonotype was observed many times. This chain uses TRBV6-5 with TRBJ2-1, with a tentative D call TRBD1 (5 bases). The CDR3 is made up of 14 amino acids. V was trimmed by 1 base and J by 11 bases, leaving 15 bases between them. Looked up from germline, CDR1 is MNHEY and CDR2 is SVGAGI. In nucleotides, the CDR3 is TGTGCCAGCAGTTACTTATTAGGGGATCCAAAGCAGTTCTTC. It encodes CASSYLLGDPKQFF.

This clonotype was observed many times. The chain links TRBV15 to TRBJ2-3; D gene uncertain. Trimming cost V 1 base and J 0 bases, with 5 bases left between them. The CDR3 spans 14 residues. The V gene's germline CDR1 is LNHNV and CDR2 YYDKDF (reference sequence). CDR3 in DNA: TGTGCCACCAGCAGAGCGGAAAGCACAGATACGCAGTATTTT. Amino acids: CATSRAESTDTQYF.

DNA of the CDR3: TGCGCCAGCAGCCAGGATTGGGACGGGAGGGATGGCTACACCTTC. Protein product: CASSQDWDGRDGYTF. The gene calls are TRBV4-3 and TRBJ1-2; tentatively, D is TRBD1 (5 bases). The CDR3 is made up of 15 amino acids. V was shortened by 3 bases and J by 6 bases, with 17 bases between the two germline ends. Germline V gene lookup returns CDR1 LGHNA and CDR2 YSLEER.

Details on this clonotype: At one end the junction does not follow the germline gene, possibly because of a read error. In DNA, the CDR3 is TGCAGTGCAAGAGGAGGGTCCTACAATGAGCAGTTCTTC. Residues: CSARGGSYNEQFF. The chain is built from TRBV20-1 and TRBJ2-1; maybe TRBD2 (6 bases). The CDR3 runs to 13 residues. Germline values: CDR1 DFQATT, CDR2 SNEGSKA (reference sequence).

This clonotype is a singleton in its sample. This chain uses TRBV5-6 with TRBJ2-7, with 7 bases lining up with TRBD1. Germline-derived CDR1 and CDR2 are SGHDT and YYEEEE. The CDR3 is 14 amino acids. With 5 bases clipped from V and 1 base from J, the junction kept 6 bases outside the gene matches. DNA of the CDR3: TGTGCCAGCAGGGGGACAGCCGAGTCCTACGAGCAGTACTTC. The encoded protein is CASRGTAESYEQYF.

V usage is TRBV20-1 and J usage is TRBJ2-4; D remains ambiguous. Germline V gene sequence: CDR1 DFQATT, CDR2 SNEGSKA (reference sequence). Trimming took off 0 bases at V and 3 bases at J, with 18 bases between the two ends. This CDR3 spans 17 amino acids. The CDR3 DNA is TGCAGTGCTAGAGACGACCTATTAATGGGGATCAAAAACATTCAGTACTTC. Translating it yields CSARDDLLMGIKNIQYF.

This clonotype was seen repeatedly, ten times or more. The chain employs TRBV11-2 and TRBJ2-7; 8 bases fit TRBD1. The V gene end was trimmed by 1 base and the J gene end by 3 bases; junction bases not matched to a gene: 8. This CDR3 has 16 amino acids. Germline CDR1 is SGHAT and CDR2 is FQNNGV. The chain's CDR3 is CASSLGRRTGLYEQYF. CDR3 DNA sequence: TGTGCCAGCAGCTTAGGTCGCAGGACAGGGCTCTACGAGCAGTACTTC.

CDR3 sequence: CASNSAGGMNTEAFF. CDR3 bases: TGTGCCAGCAACTCTGCTGGGGGGATGAACACTGAAGCTTTCTTT. The genes are TRBV12-3 or TRBV12-4 and TRBJ1-1; tentatively, D is TRBD1 (5 bases). Deletions cut 7 bases from V and 0 bases from J, with 15 bases between. The CDR3 is 15 residues long.

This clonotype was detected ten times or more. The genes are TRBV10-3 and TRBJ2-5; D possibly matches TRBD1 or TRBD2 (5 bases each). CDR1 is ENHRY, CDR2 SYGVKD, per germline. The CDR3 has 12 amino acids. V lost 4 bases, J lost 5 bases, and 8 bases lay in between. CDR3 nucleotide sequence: TGTGCCATCAGTGGAAGGGACGAGACCCAGTACTTC. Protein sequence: CAISGRDETQYF.

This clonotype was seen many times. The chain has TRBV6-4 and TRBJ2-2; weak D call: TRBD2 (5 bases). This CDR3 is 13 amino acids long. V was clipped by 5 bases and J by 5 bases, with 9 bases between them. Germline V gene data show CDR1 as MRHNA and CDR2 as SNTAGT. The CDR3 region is CASSNTRTGELFF. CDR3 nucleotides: TGTGCCAGCAGTAATACTAGGACCGGGGAGCTGTTTTTT.

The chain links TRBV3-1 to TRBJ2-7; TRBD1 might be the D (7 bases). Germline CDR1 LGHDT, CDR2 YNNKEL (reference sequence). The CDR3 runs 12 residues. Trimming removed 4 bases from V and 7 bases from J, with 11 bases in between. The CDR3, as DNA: TGTGCCAGCAGCCGGACAGGAGGGGAGCAGTACTTC. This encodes CASSRTGGEQYF.

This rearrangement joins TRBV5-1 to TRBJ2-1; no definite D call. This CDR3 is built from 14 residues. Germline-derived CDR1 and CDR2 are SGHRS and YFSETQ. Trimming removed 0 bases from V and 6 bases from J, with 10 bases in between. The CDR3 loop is CASSLGPNGNEQFF. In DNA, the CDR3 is TGCGCCAGCAGCTTGGGCCCCAATGGCAATGAGCAGTTCTTC.

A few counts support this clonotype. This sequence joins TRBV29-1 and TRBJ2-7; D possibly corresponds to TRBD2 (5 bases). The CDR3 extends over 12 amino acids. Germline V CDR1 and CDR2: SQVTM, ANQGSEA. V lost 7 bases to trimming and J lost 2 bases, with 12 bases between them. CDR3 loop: CSAAGEAYEQYF. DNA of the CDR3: TGCAGCGCCGCCGGGGAAGCCTACGAGCAGTACTTC.

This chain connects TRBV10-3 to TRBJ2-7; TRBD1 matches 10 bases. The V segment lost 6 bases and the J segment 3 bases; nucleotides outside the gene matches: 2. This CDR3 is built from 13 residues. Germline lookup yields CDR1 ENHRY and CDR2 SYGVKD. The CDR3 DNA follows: TGTGCCATCAGGGACAGGGGGAACTACGAGCAGTACTTC. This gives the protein CAIRDRGNYEQYF.

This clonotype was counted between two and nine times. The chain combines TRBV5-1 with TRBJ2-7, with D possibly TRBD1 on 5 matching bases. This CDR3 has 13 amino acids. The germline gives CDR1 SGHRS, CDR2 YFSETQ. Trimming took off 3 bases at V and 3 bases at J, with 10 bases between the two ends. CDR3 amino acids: CASSSAGNYEQYF. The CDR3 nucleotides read TGCGCCAGCAGCTCAGCAGGGAACTACGAGCAGTACTTC.

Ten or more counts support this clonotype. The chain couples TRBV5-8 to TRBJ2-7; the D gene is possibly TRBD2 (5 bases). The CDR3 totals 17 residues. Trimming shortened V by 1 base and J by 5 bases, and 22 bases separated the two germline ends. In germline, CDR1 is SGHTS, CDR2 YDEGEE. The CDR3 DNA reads TGTGCCAGCAGCTTGCGGAAGGGAGCACCTTCTTCCCACGAGCAGTACTTC. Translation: CASSLRKGAPSSHEQYF.

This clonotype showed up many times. CDR3 sequence (DNA): TGTGCCAGCTCACCAGCAGGGACCTACGAGCAGTACTTC. Encoded protein: CASSPAGTYEQYF. The chain carries TRBV18 and TRBJ2-7; possibly TRBD1 for D (5 bases). Trimming stripped 2 bases from V and 2 bases from J, with 7 bases between. This CDR3 comprises 13 residues. Germline CDR1 reads KGHSH; CDR2 reads LQKENI.

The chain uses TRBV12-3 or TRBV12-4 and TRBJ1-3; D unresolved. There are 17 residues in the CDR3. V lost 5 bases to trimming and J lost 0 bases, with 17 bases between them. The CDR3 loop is CASSAPSRPSSGNTIYF. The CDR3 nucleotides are TGTGCCAGCAGTGCCCCGAGCAGGCCCTCCTCTGGAAACACCATATATTTT.

The CDR3 DNA reads as TGCAGCGTTCCCCACGCAGGCGACTATGGCTACACCTTC. Amino acids: CSVPHAGDYGYTF. The chain joins TRBV29-1 to TRBJ1-2, with D hard to call. From germline, CDR1 is SQVTM and CDR2 ANQGSEA. The CDR3 extends over 13 amino acids. Trimming stripped 5 bases from V and 3 bases from J, with 13 bases between.

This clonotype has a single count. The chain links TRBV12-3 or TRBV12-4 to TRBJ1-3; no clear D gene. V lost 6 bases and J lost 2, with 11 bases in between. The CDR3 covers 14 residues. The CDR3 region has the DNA TGTGCCAGCAGCTCACTCGCGCCTGGAAACACCATATATTTT. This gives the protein CASSSLAPGNTIYF.

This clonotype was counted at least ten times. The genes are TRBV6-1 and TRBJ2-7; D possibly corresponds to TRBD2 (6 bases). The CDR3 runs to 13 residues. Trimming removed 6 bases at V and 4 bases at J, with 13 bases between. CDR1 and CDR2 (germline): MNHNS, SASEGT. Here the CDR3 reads CASSVPGSYEQYF. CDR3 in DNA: TGTGCCAGCAGCGTACCCGGGAGTTACGAGCAGTACTTC.

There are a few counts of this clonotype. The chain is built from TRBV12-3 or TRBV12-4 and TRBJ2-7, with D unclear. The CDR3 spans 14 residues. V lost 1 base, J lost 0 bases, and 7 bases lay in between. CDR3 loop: CASSLGFLSYEQYF. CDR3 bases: TGTGCCAGCAGTTTAGGGTTCCTCTCCTACGAGCAGTACTTC.

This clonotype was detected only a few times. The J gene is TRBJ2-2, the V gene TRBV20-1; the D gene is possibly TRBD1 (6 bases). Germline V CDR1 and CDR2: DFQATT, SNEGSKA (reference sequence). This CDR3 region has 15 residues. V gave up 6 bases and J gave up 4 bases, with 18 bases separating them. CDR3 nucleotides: TGCAGTGCGCTCTCCCGCACAGGGCCCACCGGGGAGCTGTTTTTT. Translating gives CSALSRTGPTGELFF.

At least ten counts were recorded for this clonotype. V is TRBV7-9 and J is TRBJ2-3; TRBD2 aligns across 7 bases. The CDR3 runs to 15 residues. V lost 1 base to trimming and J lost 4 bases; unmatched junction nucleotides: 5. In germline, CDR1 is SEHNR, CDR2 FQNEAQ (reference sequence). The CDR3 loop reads CASSLGGSLSDTQYF. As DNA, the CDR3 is TGTGCCAGCAGCTTAGGCGGGAGCCTATCAGATACGCAGTATTTT.

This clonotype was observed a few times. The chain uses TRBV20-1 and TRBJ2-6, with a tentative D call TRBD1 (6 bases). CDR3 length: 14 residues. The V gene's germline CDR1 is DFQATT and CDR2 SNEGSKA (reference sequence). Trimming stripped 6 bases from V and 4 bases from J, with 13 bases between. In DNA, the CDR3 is TGCAGTGCCAGGGGTTGGAAGGGGGCCAACGTCCTGACTTTC. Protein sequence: CSARGWKGANVLTF.

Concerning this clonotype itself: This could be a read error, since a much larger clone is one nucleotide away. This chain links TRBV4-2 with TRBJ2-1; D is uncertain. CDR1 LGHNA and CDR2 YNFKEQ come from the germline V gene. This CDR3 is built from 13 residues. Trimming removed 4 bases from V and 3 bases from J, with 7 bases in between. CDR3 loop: CASSPGIYNEQFF. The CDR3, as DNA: TGTGCCAGCAGCCCCGGTATCTACAATGAGCAGTTCTTC.

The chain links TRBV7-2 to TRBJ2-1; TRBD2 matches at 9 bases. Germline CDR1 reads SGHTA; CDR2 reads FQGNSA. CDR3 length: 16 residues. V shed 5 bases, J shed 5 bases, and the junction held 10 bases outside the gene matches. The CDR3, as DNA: TGTGCCAGCAGCGCCTGGGGGGCGGGGGGGCACAATGAGCAGTTCTTC. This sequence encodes CASSAWGAGGHNEQFF.

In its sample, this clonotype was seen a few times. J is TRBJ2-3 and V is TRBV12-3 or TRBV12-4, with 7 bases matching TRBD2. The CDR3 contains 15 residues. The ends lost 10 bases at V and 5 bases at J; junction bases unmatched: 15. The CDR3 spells CATSVLAGAGDTQYF. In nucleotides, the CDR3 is TGTGCCACTTCGGTTTTGGCGGGAGCGGGAGATACGCAGTATTTT.